This T cell receptor beta chain is drawn from a study of cytomegalovirus exposure and HLA in healthy donors. Germline V lookup: CDR1 MRHNA, CDR2 SNTAGT. The ends lost 6 bases at V and 4 bases at J; junction bases unmatched: 5. CDR3 length: 14 amino acids. A word on this clone: Its antigen is undetermined.

Findings and caveats of the study: It was reported that TCR beta sequences correctly inferred the HLA-A and HLA-B alleles for most subjects.

The PCR used 60 Vbeta and 13 Jbeta primers. The protocol was immunoSEQ multiplex PCR, while the TCRdb copy is restricted to in-frame clones and leaves out a portion. The top ten hold roughly 6.2% of the sample, which has 95,000 to 110,000 clones, roughly 85% seen once. The sequencing sample was made of PBMCs. This chain links TRBV6-4 with TRBJ1-1; 10 bases agree with TRBD1. This clonotype was obtained from a man between 60 and 75 years old in good health and CMV-seropositive. The CDR3 here is CASSRDRGLTEAFF. CDR3 nucleotide sequence: TGTGCCAGCAGCAGAGACAGGGGGCTCACTGAAGCTTTCTTT.